The 7 T cell receptor beta chains presented below share a single source sample, sequenced in a study of shared clonotypes between healthy human individuals. Clones were read by immunoSEQ multiplex PCR, and TCRdb kept only the in-frame ones, dropping some. The sample contains about 320,000 clones, 87% of which appear only once. Sequencing used memory CD8+ T cells sorted from blood. Stated subset: CD45RO+ cells pooled with CCR7-negative TemRA cells. The source is a man between 18 and 35 years old in good health.

The chain couples TRBV4-1 to TRBJ2-7, with D unclear. This CDR3 is built from 14 residues. Germline CDR1 MGHRA, CDR2 YSYEKL. V dropped 0 bases and J dropped 0 bases, with 6 bases sitting between them. The CDR3 DNA sequence: TGCGCCAGCAGCCAAGATGGCCTCTCCTACGAGCAGTACTTC. This gives the protein CASSQDGLSYEQYF.

This chain joins TRBV6-1 and TRBJ1-1, with 9 bases identical to TRBD1. There are 14 residues in the CDR3. V lost 6 bases and J lost 1; bases outside the gene matches: 3. Germline V gene lookup returns CDR1 MNHNS and CDR2 SASEGT. Here the CDR3 reads CASRDRGKNTEAFF. The CDR3 bases are TGTGCCAGCAGAGACAGGGGGAAGAACACTGAAGCTTTCTTT.

This clone was observed a single time. V usage is TRBV4-1 and J usage is TRBJ2-7; D possibly matches TRBD1 or TRBD2 (7 bases each). Germline assignment: CDR1 MGHRA and CDR2 YSYEKL. Deletions cut 4 bases from V and 0 bases from J, with 13 bases between. The CDR3 runs to 15 residues. CDR3 sequence (DNA): TGCGCCAGCAGCCGCGGGGGACAGCTCTCCTACGAGCAGTACTTC. Translating gives CASSRGGQLSYEQYF.

The gene calls are TRBV27 and TRBJ2-2, with TRBD2 matching over 8 bases. This CDR3 is built from 20 residues. The trim removed 0 bases at V and 2 bases at J, leaving 14 bases unmatched. Germline V gives CDR1 MNHEY, CDR2 SMNVEV (reference sequence). The CDR3 bases are TGTGCCAGCAGTTTATCCCCCTTGACTAGCGTTCAATTAAACACCGGGGAGCTGTTTTTT. It codes for CASSLSPLTSVQLNTGELFF.

This chain links TRBV27 with TRBJ2-1; D is ambiguous. This CDR3 comprises 15 residues. Germline CDR1 MNHEY, CDR2 SMNVEV (reference sequence). The ends were cut back, 4 bases at V and 0 bases at J, with 10 bases in the middle. CDR3 in DNA: TGTGCCAGCAGTTCTGAAATCAGCTCCTACAATGAGCAGTTCTTC. Protein product: CASSSEISSYNEQFF.

The chain recombines TRBV4-1 with TRBJ2-7; D assignment may be TRBD1 or TRBD2 (5 bases each). The germline CDR1 and CDR2 sequences are MGHRA and YSYEKL. V lost 0 bases and J 5 bases, leaving 17 bases between the germline ends. This CDR3 comprises 16 residues. The DNA for the CDR3 is TGCGCCAGCAGCCAAGATACGGGTTTAGTGGGGGACGAGCAGTACTTC. Protein product: CASSQDTGLVGDEQYF.

This clone occurred once. The V and J genes are TRBV19 and TRBJ2-7; D gene uncertain. This CDR3 is 13 amino acids long. The V end was cut by 5 bases, the J end by 2 bases, with 10 bases between. Germline values: CDR1 LNHDA, CDR2 SQIVND (reference sequence). The CDR3: CASSAGPAYEQYF. The CDR3 DNA sequence: TGTGCCAGTAGTGCCGGGCCCGCCTACGAGCAGTACTTC.